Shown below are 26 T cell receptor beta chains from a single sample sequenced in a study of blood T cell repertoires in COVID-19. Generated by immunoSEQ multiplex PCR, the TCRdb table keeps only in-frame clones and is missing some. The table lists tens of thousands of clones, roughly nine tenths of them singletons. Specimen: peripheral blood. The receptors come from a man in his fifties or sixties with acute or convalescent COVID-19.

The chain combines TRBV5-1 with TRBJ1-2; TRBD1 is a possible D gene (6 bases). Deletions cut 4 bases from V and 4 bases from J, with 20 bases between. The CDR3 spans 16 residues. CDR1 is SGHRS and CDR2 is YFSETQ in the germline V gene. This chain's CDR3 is CASSIRDTKGAYGYTF. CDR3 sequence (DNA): TGCGCCAGCAGCATCCGGGACACCAAAGGGGCCTATGGCTACACCTTC.

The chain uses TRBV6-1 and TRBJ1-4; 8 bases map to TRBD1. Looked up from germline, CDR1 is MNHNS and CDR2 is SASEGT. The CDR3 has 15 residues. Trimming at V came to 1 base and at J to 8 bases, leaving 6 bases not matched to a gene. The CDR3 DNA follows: TGTGCCAGCAGTGAAGTGCAGGGGGCTTGGGAAAAACTGTTTTTT. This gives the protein CASSEVQGAWEKLFF.

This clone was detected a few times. This chain's CDR3 is CASSVATGTGQETQYF. The CDR3 DNA follows: TGTGCCAGCAGCGTAGCTACAGGGACAGGGCAAGAGACCCAGTACTTC. The rearrangement links TRBV9 to TRBJ2-5; TRBD1 matches at 9 bases. Germline trimming cut 0 bases from V and 2 bases from J; bases unmatched to any gene: 5. This CDR3 region has 16 residues. Per the germline V gene, CDR1 is SGDLS and CDR2 is YYNGEE.

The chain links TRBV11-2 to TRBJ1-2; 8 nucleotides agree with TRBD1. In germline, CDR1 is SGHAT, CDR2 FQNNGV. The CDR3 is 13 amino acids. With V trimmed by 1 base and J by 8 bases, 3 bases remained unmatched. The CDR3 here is CASSLVRGHGYTF. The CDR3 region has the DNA TGTGCCAGCAGCTTAGTCAGGGGGCACGGCTACACCTTC.

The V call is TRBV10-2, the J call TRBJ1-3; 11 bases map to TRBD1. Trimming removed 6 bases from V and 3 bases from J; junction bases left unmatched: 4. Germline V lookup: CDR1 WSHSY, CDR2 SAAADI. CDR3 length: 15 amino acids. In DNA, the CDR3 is TGCGCCAGCAGAGGACAGGGGGCCGATGGAAACACCATATATTTT. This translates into CASRGQGADGNTIYF.

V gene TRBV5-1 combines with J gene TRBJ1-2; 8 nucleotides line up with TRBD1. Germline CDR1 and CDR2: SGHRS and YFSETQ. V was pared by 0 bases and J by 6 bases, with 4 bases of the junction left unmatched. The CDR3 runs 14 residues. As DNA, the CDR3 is TGCGCCAGCAGCTTGGGGAGGACAGGGAATGGCTACACCTTC. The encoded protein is CASSLGRTGNGYTF.

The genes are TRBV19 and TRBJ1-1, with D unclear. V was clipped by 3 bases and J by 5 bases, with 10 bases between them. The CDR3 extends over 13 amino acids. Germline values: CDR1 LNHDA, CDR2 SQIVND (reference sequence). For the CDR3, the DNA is TGTGCCAGTAGTATCTCTCGGGGTACTGAAGCTTTCTTT. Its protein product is CASSISRGTEAFF.

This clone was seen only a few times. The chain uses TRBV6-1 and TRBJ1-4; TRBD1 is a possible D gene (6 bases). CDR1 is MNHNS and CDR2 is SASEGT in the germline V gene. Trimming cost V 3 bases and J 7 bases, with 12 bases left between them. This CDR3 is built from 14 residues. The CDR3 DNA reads TGTGCCAGCAGTGATCGGGACATCTTTGAAAAACTGTTTTTT. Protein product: CASSDRDIFEKLFF.

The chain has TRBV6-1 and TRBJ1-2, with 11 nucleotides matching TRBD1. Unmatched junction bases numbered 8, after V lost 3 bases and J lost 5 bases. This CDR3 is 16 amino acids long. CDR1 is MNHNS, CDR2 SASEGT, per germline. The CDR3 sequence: CASSDPRTGGSYGYTF. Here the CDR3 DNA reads TGTGCCAGCAGTGACCCCCGGACAGGGGGCAGTTATGGCTACACCTTC.

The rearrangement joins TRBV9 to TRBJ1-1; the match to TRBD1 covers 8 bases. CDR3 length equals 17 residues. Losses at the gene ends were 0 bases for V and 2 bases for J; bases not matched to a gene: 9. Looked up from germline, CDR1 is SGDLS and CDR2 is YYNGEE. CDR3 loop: CASSVGPGGRGNTEAFF. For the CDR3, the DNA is TGTGCCAGCAGCGTAGGACCAGGGGGCCGAGGAAACACTGAAGCTTTCTTT.

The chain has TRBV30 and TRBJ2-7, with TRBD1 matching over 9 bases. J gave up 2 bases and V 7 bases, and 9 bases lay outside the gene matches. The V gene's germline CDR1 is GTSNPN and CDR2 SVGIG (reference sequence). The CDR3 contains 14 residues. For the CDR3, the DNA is TGTGCCTCCTCCCGGGACAGGGCCGCCTACGAGCAGTACTTC. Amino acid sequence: CASSRDRAAYEQYF.

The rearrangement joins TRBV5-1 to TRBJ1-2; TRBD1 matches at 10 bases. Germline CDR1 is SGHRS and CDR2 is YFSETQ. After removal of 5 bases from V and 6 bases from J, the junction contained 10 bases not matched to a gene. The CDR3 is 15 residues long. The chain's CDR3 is CASRRPGQGINGYTF. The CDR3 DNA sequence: TGCGCCAGCAGACGACCGGGACAGGGGATTAATGGCTACACCTTC.

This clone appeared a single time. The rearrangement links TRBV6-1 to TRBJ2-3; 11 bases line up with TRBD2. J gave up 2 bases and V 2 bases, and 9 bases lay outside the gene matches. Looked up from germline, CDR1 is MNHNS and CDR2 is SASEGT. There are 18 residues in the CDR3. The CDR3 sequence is CASSELIRGLAVTDTQYF. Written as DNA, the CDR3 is TGTGCCAGCAGTGAACTAATAAGGGGACTAGCGGTCACAGATACGCAGTATTTT.

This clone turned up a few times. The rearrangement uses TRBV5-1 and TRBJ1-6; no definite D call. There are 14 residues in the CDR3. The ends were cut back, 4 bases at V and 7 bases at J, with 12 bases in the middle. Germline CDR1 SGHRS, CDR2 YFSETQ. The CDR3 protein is CASSAAGSNSPLHF. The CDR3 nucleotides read TGCGCCAGCAGCGCCGCGGGCTCCAATTCACCCCTCCACTTT.

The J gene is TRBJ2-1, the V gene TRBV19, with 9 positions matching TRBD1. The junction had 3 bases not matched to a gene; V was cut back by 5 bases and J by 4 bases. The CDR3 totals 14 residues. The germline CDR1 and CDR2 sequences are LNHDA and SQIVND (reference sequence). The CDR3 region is CASSGGQGYNEQFF. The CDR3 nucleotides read TGTGCCAGTAGTGGTGGACAGGGGTACAATGAGCAGTTCTTC.

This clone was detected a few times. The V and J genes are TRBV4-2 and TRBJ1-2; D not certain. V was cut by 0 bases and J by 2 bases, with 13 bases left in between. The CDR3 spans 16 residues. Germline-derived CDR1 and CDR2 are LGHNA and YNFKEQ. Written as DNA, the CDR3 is TGTGCCAGCAGCCAAGATTTGTCGGGGAAAAACTATGGCTACACCTTC. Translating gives CASSQDLSGKNYGYTF.

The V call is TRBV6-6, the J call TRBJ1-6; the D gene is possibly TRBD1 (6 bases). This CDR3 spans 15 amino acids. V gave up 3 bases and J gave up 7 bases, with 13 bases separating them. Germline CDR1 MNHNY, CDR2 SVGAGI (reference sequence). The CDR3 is CASSYDGRGNSPLHF. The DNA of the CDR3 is TGTGCCAGCAGTTATGATGGGAGGGGGAATTCACCCCTCCACTTT.

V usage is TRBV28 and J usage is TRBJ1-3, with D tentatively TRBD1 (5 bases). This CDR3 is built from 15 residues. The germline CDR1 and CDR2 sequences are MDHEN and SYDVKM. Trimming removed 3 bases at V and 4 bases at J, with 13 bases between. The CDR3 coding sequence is TGTGCCAGCAGTTTTCGCAGGGTATCAGGAAACACCATATATTTT. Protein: CASSFRRVSGNTIYF.

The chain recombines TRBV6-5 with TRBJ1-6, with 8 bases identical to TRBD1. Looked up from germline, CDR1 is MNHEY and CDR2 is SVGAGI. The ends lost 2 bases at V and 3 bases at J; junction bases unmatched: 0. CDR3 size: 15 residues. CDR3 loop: CASSYGQGYNSPLHF. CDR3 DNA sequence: TGTGCCAGCAGTTACGGACAGGGCTATAATTCACCCCTCCACTTT.

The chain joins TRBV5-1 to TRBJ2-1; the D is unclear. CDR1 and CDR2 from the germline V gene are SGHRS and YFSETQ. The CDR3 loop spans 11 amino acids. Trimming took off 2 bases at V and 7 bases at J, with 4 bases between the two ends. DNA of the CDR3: TGCGCCAGCAGCTTAGAGAATGAGCAGTTCTTC. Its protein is CASSLENEQFF.

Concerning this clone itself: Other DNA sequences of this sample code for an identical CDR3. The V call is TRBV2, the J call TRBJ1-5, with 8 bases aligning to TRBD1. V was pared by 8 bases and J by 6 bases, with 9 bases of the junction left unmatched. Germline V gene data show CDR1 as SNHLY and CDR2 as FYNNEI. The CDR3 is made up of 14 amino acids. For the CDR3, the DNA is TGTGCCAGCTGCGGACAGGGAGGTATTCAGCCCCAGCATTTT. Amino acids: CASCGQGGIQPQHF.

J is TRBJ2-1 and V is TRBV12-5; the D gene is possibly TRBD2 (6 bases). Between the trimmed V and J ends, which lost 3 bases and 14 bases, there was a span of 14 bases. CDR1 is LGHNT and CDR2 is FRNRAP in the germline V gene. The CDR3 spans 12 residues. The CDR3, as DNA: TGTGCTAGTGGTTTCGGTGGGACGGGGGAGTTCTTC. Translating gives CASGFGGTGEFF.

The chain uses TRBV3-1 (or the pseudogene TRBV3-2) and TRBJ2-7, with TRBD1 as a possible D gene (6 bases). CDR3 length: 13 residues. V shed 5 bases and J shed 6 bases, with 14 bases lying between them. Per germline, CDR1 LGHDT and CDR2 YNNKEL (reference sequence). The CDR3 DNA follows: TGTGCCAGCAGCAACCGAGCCAGGGGCGAGCAGTACTTC. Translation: CASSNRARGEQYF.

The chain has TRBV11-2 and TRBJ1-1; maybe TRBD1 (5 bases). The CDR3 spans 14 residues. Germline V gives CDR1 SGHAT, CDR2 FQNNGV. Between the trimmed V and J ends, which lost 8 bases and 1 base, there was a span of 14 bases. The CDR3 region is CASSLGGTNTEAFF. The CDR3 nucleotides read TGTGCCAGCTCCCTGGGGGGGACGAACACTGAAGCTTTCTTT.

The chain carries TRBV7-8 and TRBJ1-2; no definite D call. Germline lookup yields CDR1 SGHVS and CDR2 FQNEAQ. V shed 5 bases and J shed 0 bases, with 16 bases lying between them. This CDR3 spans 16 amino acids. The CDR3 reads CASSRTVIVANYGYTF. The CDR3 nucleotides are TGTGCCAGCAGCCGTACGGTTATTGTAGCTAACTATGGCTACACCTTC.

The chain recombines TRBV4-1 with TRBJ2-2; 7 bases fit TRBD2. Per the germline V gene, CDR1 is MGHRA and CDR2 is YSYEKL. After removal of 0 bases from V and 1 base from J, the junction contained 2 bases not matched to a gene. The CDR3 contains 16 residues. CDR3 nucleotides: TGCGCCAGCAGCCAAGACCCGGGGGGGAACACCGGGGAGCTGTTTTTT. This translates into CASSQDPGGNTGELFF.